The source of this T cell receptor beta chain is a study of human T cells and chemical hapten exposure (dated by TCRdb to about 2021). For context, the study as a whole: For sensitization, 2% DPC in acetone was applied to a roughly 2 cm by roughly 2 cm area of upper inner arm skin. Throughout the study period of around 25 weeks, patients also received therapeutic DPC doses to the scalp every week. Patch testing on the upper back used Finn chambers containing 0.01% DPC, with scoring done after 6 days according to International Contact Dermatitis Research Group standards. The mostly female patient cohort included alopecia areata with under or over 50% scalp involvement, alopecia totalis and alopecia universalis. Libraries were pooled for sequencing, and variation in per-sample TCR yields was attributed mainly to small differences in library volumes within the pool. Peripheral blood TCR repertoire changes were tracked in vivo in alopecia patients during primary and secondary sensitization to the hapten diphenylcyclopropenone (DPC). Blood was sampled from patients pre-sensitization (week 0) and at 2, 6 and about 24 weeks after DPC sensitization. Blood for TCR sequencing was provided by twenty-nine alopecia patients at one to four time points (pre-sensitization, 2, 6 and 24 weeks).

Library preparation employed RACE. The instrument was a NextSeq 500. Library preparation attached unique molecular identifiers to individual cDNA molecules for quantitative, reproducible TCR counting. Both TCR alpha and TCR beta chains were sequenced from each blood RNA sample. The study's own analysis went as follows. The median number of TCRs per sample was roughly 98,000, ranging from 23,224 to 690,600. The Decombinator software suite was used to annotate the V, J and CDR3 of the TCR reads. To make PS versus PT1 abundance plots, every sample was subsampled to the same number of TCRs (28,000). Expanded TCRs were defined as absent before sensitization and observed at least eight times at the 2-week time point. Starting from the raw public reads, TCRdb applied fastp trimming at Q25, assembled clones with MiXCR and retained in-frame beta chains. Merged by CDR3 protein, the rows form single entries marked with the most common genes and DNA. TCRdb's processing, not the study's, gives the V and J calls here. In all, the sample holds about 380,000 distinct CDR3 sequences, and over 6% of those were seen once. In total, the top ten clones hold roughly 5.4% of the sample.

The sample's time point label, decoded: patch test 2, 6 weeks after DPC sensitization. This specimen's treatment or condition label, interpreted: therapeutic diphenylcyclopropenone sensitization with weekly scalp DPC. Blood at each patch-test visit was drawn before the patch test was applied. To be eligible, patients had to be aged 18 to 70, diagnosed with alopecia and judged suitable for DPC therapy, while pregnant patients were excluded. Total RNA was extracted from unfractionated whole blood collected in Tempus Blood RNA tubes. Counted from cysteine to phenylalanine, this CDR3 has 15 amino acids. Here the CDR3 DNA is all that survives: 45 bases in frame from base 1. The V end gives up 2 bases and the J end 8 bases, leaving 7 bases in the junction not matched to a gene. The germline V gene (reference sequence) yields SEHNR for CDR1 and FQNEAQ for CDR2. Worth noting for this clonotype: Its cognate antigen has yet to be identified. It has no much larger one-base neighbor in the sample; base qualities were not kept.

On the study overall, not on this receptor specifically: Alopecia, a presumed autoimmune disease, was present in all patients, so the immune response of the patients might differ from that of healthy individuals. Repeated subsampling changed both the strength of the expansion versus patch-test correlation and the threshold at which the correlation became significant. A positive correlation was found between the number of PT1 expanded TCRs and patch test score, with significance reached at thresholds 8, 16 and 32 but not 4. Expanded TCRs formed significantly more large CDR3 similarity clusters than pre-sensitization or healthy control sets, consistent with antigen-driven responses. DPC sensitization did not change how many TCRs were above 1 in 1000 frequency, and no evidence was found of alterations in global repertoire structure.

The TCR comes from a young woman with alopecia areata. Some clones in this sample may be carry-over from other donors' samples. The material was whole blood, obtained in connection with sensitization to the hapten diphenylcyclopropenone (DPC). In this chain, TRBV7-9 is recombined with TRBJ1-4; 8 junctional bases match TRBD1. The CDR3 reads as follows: CASSLPGQGWEKLFF. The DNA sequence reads TGTGCCAGCAGCTTACCCGGACAGGGCTGGGAAAAACTGTTTTTT.